This T cell receptor beta chain was captured in a study of cytotoxic CD8 clonotypes in ibrutinib-treated CLL. About the research overall: In all, more than ten patients were relapsed/refractory, some 14 were treatment-naive and 17 to 18 were IGHV unmutated.

This clone was recorded a few times. Depth targeted 1 in 200,000 to 1 in 1 million T cells, averaging 10x coverage per clonotype. Sequencing was performed with immunoSEQ multiplex PCR; in TCRdb, only in-frame clones are kept and a portion is missing. The data show 250,000 to 350,000 clones, 76% seen once. The length of the CDR3 is 15 residues. J lost 7 bases, V lost 2 bases, and 5 bases had no gene match. CDR1 is KGHSH, CDR2 LQKENI, per germline. The TCR originated in a human donor with chronic lymphocytic leukemia. The rearrangement links TRBV18 to TRBJ1-6; 7 bases fit TRBD1. Sample: PBMCs, taken at disease progression, from a patient treated with ibrutinib. CDR3 sequence reads: CASSPSGQMNSPLHF. CDR3 coding DNA: TGTGCCAGCTCACCATCGGGACAGATGAATTCACCCCTCCACTTT.